This TCR beta chain was observed in a study of shared clonotypes between healthy human individuals. Whole-study context: Each donor contributed plates that comprised three CD4 naive, three CD4 memory, two CD8 naive and one CD8 memory.

The test was conducted at deep level. Every subset had its genomic DNA shared out evenly among several immunoSEQ plates. Assay: immunoSEQ multiplex PCR; the TCRdb copy retains only in-frame clones and omits some. There are around 1.9 million clones in the sample; about 92% occur only once, and more than 1.5% lies in the top ten. With respect to this clone: Its antigen is currently unknown.

Study-level points and caveats: Large depth notwithstanding, sorted-subset sequencing proved incomplete by rarefaction.

The CDR3 loop spans 11 amino acids. Deletions cut 3 bases from V and 5 bases from J, with 8 bases between. The germline V gene has CDR1 DFQATT and CDR2 SNEGSKA (reference sequence). Terminally differentiated effector memory CD45RA+ cells were excluded from the naive CD8 cells, which were CD45RO-negative and positively selected for CCR7. The sample taken for sequencing was naive CD8+ T cells from PBMCs. V is TRBV20-1 and J is TRBJ2-7; TRBD2 is a possible D gene (6 bases). The origin of this receptor is a man between 18 and 35 years old in good health. Some clones in this sample may be carry-over from other donors' samples. The CDR3 nucleotides are TGCAGTGCTAGTCAGCGGGACGAGCAGTACTTC. Its translation is CSASQRDEQYF.